This TCR beta chain comes out of a study of blood T cells in healthy people across ages. Per-sample PBMC isolation yielded at least 6.5 million cells. The CDR3 extends over 14 amino acids. Germline values: CDR1 SGHTA, CDR2 FQGNSA. Trimming stripped 4 bases from V and 11 bases from J, with 18 bases between. Notes on the study in general: Naive and antigen-experienced cells could not be conclusively compared, given unsorted PBMCs.

A second about 7 to 12 cycle PCR used barcoded and J-beta primers. Each CDR3 protein is one row after TCRdb ran MiXCR on the 5' RACE reads. This sample has about 760,000 distinct CDR3 sequences, with around three fifths found just once. As regards this clonotype: Its specificity is unknown.

The specimen was blood. This chain joins TRBV7-2 and TRBJ2-1, with D possibly called TRBD1 or TRBD2 (5 bases each). This sequence originates from a man aged 40-55 years in good health. The CDR3 loop reads CASSWSKDGAQQFF. The CDR3 DNA follows: TGTGCCAGCAGCTGGTCCAAGGACGGGGCCCAGCAGTTCTTC.